These 32 T cell receptor beta chains were sequenced from one sample in a study of glioma-infiltrating T cells after dendritic cell vaccination. Time point reported: after dendritic cell vaccination, including at tumor progression/relapse. The table came from immunoSEQ multiplex PCR; TCRdb's copy has only in-frame clones and leaves some out. The repertoire includes approximately 50,000 clones, 89% of them detected once, and 5.3% sits in the top ten. Material: blood, obtained after dendritic cell vaccination. The receptors were gathered from a human donor with glioblastoma.

This clone has a single count. The J gene is TRBJ1-2, the V gene TRBV2; D is uncertain. This CDR3 region has 8 residues. Trimming removed 10 bases from V and 7 bases from J, with 4 bases in between. CDR1 is SNHLY, CDR2 FYNNEI, per germline. The CDR3 sequence: CATRGYTF. The CDR3 nucleotides are TGTGCCACCCGTGGCTACACCTTC.

The V call is TRBV11-2, the J call TRBJ2-7; 7 bases align to TRBD2. CDR3 length: 16 residues. V gave up 0 bases and J gave up 1 base; unmatched junction bases: 6. CDR1 is SGHAT, CDR2 FQNNGV, per germline. CDR3 coding DNA: TGTGCCAGCAGCTTAGACGGGGGGTATTGGTCCTACGAGCAGTACTTC. It codes for CASSLDGGYWSYEQYF.

The chain uses TRBV11-2 and TRBJ1-1; weak D call: TRBD1 (5 bases). V was clipped by 3 bases and J by 4 bases, with 12 bases between them. The germline gives CDR1 SGHAT, CDR2 FQNNGV. The CDR3 contains 14 residues. The CDR3, as DNA: TGTGCCAGCAGCTTCGGGGGTCGGGTCACTGAAGCTTTCTTT. The encoded protein is CASSFGGRVTEAFF.

As DNA, the CDR3 is TGTGCCAGCAGCTTAACAGGGTTGGCTGGAAACACCATATATTTT. This encodes CASSLTGLAGNTIYF. J is TRBJ1-3 and V is TRBV7-9; TRBD1 might be the D (6 bases). Trimming pared 2 bases from V and 2 bases from J, leaving 10 bases between. Per the germline V gene, CDR1 is SEHNR and CDR2 is FQNEAQ (reference sequence). The CDR3 sequence is 15 residues long.

This clone was observed once. The chain has TRBV27 and TRBJ1-5; TRBD1 might be the D (5 bases). V was cut by 5 bases and J by 0 bases, with 8 bases left in between. The germline gives CDR1 MNHEY, CDR2 SMNVEV (reference sequence). This CDR3 is built from 14 residues. CDR3 DNA sequence: TGTGCCAGCAGTCCGACAGATAGCAATCAGCCCCAGCATTTT. It is translated as CASSPTDSNQPQHF.

The chain combines TRBV4-1 with TRBJ1-2, with a possible D match to TRBD1 (6 bases). Looked up from germline, CDR1 is MGHRA and CDR2 is YSYEKL. The CDR3 length is 14 residues. Trimming left V 4 bases short and J 2 bases short, with 11 bases between. CDR3 DNA: TGCGCCAGCAGCCGGATCGGGACAAACTATGGCTACACCTTC. It specifies CASSRIGTNYGYTF.

The rearrangement uses TRBV19 and TRBJ1-2; D is uncertain. Looked up from germline, CDR1 is LNHDA and CDR2 is SQIVND (reference sequence). This CDR3 comprises 14 residues. The V and J ends lost 3 bases and 7 bases respectively, with 15 bases between them. The CDR3 DNA is TGTGCCAGTAGTATCGCTAACAGCAACGGTGGCTACACCTTC. This encodes CASSIANSNGGYTF.

This clone was counted between two and nine times. This chain joins TRBV27 and TRBJ2-1; 10 bases match TRBD2. After removal of 8 bases from V and 0 bases from J, the junction contained 4 bases not matched to a gene. Germline V CDR1 and CDR2: MNHEY, SMNVEV (reference sequence). The CDR3 covers 15 residues. The CDR3, as DNA: TGTGCCAGCGTAGCGGGAGGTAGCTCCTACAATGAGCAGTTCTTC. Its translation: CASVAGGSSYNEQFF.

V gene TRBV5-4 combines with J gene TRBJ2-3; possible D gene TRBD1, 6 bases. The germline V and J ends were trimmed by 0 bases and 0 bases, with 11 bases remaining between them. Germline V gives CDR1 SGHNT, CDR2 YYREEE (reference sequence). This CDR3 has 16 amino acids. CDR3 loop: CASSLARGGSTDTQYF. The DNA for the CDR3 is TGTGCCAGCAGCTTGGCTAGAGGGGGTAGCACAGATACGCAGTATTTT.

The chain has TRBV30 and TRBJ2-1; D perhaps matches TRBD2 (5 bases). V lost 1 base, J lost 9 bases, and 25 bases lay in between. The germline CDR1 and CDR2 sequences are GTSNPN and SVGIG (reference sequence). CDR3 size: 17 residues. CDR3 nucleotides: TGTGCCTGGAGTGGGGCCAAATCGCCGGGAATACGGGGTGAGCAGTTCTTC. Residues: CAWSGAKSPGIRGEQFF.

This sequence joins TRBV28 and TRBJ1-2; 9 nucleotides align to TRBD1. Losses at the gene ends were 5 bases for V and 8 bases for J; bases not matched to a gene: 6. This CDR3 spans 13 amino acids. Germline V gene data show CDR1 as MDHEN and CDR2 as SYDVKM. The CDR3 region is CASSPSTGGGYTF. The DNA for the CDR3 is TGTGCCAGCAGTCCCTCGACAGGGGGAGGCTACACCTTC.

The CDR3 bases are TGTGCCACCAGCAGAGATGTCGCGGCCTGGCAGTTCTTC. Translated: CATSRDVAAWQFF. The chain combines TRBV15 with TRBJ2-1; no definite D call. CDR1 is LNHNV, CDR2 YYDKDF, per germline (reference sequence). Trimming pared 0 bases from V and 12 bases from J, leaving 12 bases between. The CDR3 has 13 amino acids.

The chain recombines TRBV4-2 with TRBJ1-4; tentatively, D is TRBD1 (6 bases). This CDR3 has 15 amino acids. Germline CDR1 LGHNA, CDR2 YNFKEQ. V dropped 7 bases and J dropped 5 bases, with 17 bases sitting between them. CDR3 in amino acids: CASTEETGANEKLFF. For the CDR3, the DNA is TGTGCCAGCACCGAAGAGACAGGAGCAAATGAAAAACTGTTTTTT.

J is TRBJ2-1 and V is TRBV11-2, with 12 bases identical to TRBD2. The germline CDR1 and CDR2 sequences are SGHAT and FQNNGV. The V gene end was trimmed by 1 base and the J gene end by 4 bases; junction bases not matched to a gene: 2. CDR3 size: 16 residues. CDR3 coding DNA: TGTGCCAGCAGCTTAGGACTAGCGGGAGCTTACAATGAGCAGTTCTTC. Protein product: CASSLGLAGAYNEQFF.

J is TRBJ2-6 and V is TRBV5-1; D call uncertain. Germline V gene lookup returns CDR1 SGHRS and CDR2 YFSETQ. Trimming removed 0 bases from V and 0 bases from J, with 7 bases in between. CDR3 length equals 16 residues. CDR3 loop: CASSLGSYSGANVLTF. CDR3 sequence (DNA): TGCGCCAGCAGCTTGGGCAGTTACTCTGGGGCCAACGTCCTGACTTTC.

The genes are TRBV30 and TRBJ2-5, with TRBD2 matching 7 bases. CDR3 size: 15 residues. V gave up 0 bases and J gave up 4 bases; unmatched junction bases: 8. Germline CDR1 GTSNPN, CDR2 SVGIG (reference sequence). The CDR3 region is CAWSVGASGPETQYF. In DNA form, the CDR3 reads TGTGCCTGGAGTGTTGGGGCTAGCGGTCCAGAGACCCAGTACTTC.

This chain connects TRBV29-1 to TRBJ1-2; 8 nucleotides match TRBD1. Trimming at V came to 1 base and at J to 4 bases, leaving 8 bases not matched to a gene. The CDR3 runs 15 residues. In germline, CDR1 is SQVTM, CDR2 ANQGSEA. The CDR3 here is CSVEVSDRVRYGYTF. The CDR3 DNA reads TGCAGCGTTGAAGTCTCGGACAGGGTTCGCTATGGCTACACCTTC.

The chain carries TRBV7-9 and TRBJ1-4; a possible D gene is TRBD1 (6 bases). There are 16 residues in the CDR3. Trimming cost V 5 bases and J 5 bases, with 18 bases left between them. CDR1 and CDR2 from the germline V gene are SEHNR and FQNEAQ (reference sequence). The CDR3 protein is CASSPGSGGPNEKLFF. As DNA, the CDR3 is TGTGCCAGCAGCCCAGGGAGTGGGGGCCCGAATGAAAAACTGTTTTTT.

V gene TRBV2 combines with J gene TRBJ1-2; D is perhaps TRBD1 (5 bases). Germline-derived CDR1 and CDR2 are SNHLY and FYNNEI. CDR3 length equals 10 residues. Trimming left V 7 bases short and J 9 bases short, with 9 bases between. The CDR3 is CASNAGSYTF. In DNA, the CDR3 is TGTGCCAGCAACGCAGGGAGCTACACCTTC.

The chain combines TRBV4-1 with TRBJ2-7; 10 bases fit TRBD2. CDR1 is MGHRA and CDR2 is YSYEKL in the germline V gene. The CDR3 is 15 residues long. After removal of 3 bases from V and 2 bases from J, the junction contained 4 bases not matched to a gene. CDR3 loop: CASSHRTSGPYEQYF. CDR3 nucleotides: TGCGCCAGCAGCCACCGGACTAGCGGTCCCTACGAGCAGTACTTC.

This clone came up once. The chain employs TRBV6-1 and TRBJ2-1, with a tentative D call TRBD2 (5 bases). CDR3 length: 14 amino acids. Trimming left V 8 bases short and J 6 bases short, with 17 bases between. Germline CDR1 reads MNHNS; CDR2 reads SASEGT. DNA of the CDR3: TGTGCCAGCGCTGATTTTGCTCGGGGCAATGAGCAGTTCTTC. It yields the protein CASADFARGNEQFF.

This chain connects TRBV13 to TRBJ2-3, with D tentatively TRBD2 (5 bases). The germline V gene has CDR1 PRHDT and CDR2 FYEKMQ (reference sequence). This CDR3 region has 14 residues. V was cut by 4 bases and J by 1 base, with 9 bases left in between. CDR3: CASSYLSGTDTQYF. The CDR3 coding sequence is TGTGCCAGCAGCTACCTTAGCGGCACAGATACGCAGTATTTT.

This sequence joins TRBV11-1 and TRBJ2-5; 9 bases map to TRBD2. This CDR3 comprises 15 residues. The V gene's germline CDR1 is SGHAT and CDR2 FQDESV (reference sequence). V shed 3 bases, J shed 2 bases, and the junction held 4 bases outside the gene matches. CDR3 nucleotide sequence: TGTGCCAGCAGCTTGGGGCTAGCGGGGCAAGAGACCCAGTACTTC. Translated, it gives CASSLGLAGQETQYF.

The rearrangement uses TRBV7-6 and TRBJ2-1, with 7 bases identical to TRBD2. J was trimmed by 0 bases and V by 0 bases; bases with no gene match: 5. CDR1 is SGHVS and CDR2 is FNYEAQ in the germline V gene. CDR3 length: 17 amino acids. The CDR3 reads CASSLALGGSSYNEQFF. The CDR3, as DNA: TGTGCCAGCAGCTTAGCTTTGGGCGGGAGCTCCTACAATGAGCAGTTCTTC.

The V and J genes are TRBV21-1 and TRBJ2-2; the table's D gene call, TRBD1, was not cross checked with the DNA. TRBV21-1 is labeled a pseudogene. The CDR3 covers 15 residues. The CDR3 DNA sequence: TGTGCCAGCAGCAAAGAGACAGAAAACACCGGGGAGCTGTTTTTT. It is translated as CASSKETENTGELFF.

V usage is TRBV28 and J usage is TRBJ2-1; no firm D call. Trimming left V 3 bases short and J 8 bases short, with 8 bases between. CDR3 length: 12 amino acids. Per the germline V gene, CDR1 is MDHEN and CDR2 is SYDVKM. DNA for the CDR3: TGTGCCAGCAGTTTCCAGGTCCATGAGCAGTTCTTC. It codes for CASSFQVHEQFF.

This chain connects TRBV18 to TRBJ1-1; perhaps TRBD1 as D (6 bases). The CDR3 is made up of 12 amino acids. Looked up from germline, CDR1 is KGHSH and CDR2 is LQKENI. Trimming took off 9 bases at V and 7 bases at J, with 15 bases between the two ends. Here the CDR3 DNA reads TGTGCCAGTCAACAGGGTAGGGGTGAAGCTTTCTTT. As protein: CASQQGRGEAFF. Using reference TRBV18 and TRBJ1-1 for the parts outside the CDR3, the full variable domain is NAGVMQNPRHLVRRRGQEARLRCSPMKGHSHVYWYRQLPEEGLKFMVYLQKENIIDESGMPKERFSAEFPKEGPSILRIQQVVRGDSAAYFCASQQGRGEAFFGQGTRLTVV.

This chain links TRBV9 with TRBJ1-3, with D unresolved. CDR1 is SGDLS and CDR2 is YYNGEE in the germline V gene. The germline V and J ends were trimmed by 4 bases and 3 bases, with 20 bases remaining between them. The CDR3 extends over 17 amino acids. CDR3 DNA sequence: TGTGCCAGCAGCTCCGAGGATAGGTCCCTGTTTGGAAACACCATATATTTT. It translates to CASSSEDRSLFGNTIYF.

This chain links TRBV27 with TRBJ2-5; TRBD2 matches at 12 bases. CDR1 is MNHEY, CDR2 SMNVEV, per germline (reference sequence). With V trimmed by 3 bases and J by 4 bases, 6 bases remained unmatched. The CDR3 totals 16 residues. The CDR3 sequence: CASSLTSGRVGETQYF. As DNA, the CDR3 is TGTGCCAGCAGTTTGACTAGCGGGAGAGTCGGAGAGACCCAGTACTTC.

The chain has TRBV21-1 and TRBJ2-1; no check of the table's D call, TRBD2, against the DNA was made. TRBV21-1 is shown as a pseudogene. CDR3 size: 14 residues. CDR3 sequence: CAIPGLAIINEQFF. CDR3 DNA sequence: TGTGCCATACCGGGACTAGCGATTATCAATGAGCAGTTCTTC.

The chain carries TRBV19 and TRBJ1-5; TRBD1 matches at 8 bases. This CDR3 contains 15 residues. Germline assignment: CDR1 LNHDA and CDR2 SQIVND (reference sequence). V dropped 6 bases and J dropped 6; count of bases not matched to a gene: 10. CDR3 nucleotides: TGTGCCAGTAGAAATCAGGGGGCGCTCGGTCAGCCCCAGCATTTT. This translates into CASRNQGALGQPQHF.

V usage is TRBV7-3 and J usage is TRBJ2-7, with D unresolved. Per germline, CDR1 SGHTA and CDR2 FQGTGA. The CDR3 is made up of 13 amino acids. The ends were cut back, 5 bases at V and 3 bases at J, with 11 bases in the middle. DNA of the CDR3: TGTGCCAGCAGCCCGGCTAGAAACTACGAGCAGTACTTC. It is translated as CASSPARNYEQYF. The whole variable domain, filled in from reference TRBV7-3 and TRBJ2-7, reads GAGVSQTPSNKVTEKGKYVELRCDPISGHTALYWYRQSLGQGPEFLIYFQGTGAADDSGLPNDRFFAVRPEGSVSTLKIQRTERGDSAVYLCASSPARNYEQYFGPGTRLTVT.